The TCR beta chain under discussion was sequenced for a study of blood T cell repertoires in COVID-19. CDR1 and CDR2 from the germline V gene are MNHEY and SVGAGI. This CDR3 has 14 residues. V was clipped by 4 bases and J by 5 bases; unmatched bases: 7. In the original analysis: Scientists estimated how many nucleated cells there were by amplifying reference gene primers. Using immunoSEQ multiplex PCR, the repertoire was profiled, and TCRdb retains in-frame clones only, with some absent. V and J calls and clone size are those listed in that table; D and trimming were worked out from the DNA. Here the sample spans approximately 240,000 clones, roughly 84% being singletons.

V gene TRBV6-5 combines with J gene TRBJ1-1; 7 bases match TRBD1. Sequencing was done on a sample of peripheral blood. The TCR was taken from a woman aged 40-49 years with active or convalescent COVID-19. The CDR3 protein is CASSSHRGRTEAFF. In nucleotides, the CDR3 is TGTGCCAGCAGTTCCCACAGGGGCAGGACTGAAGCTTTCTTT.